The source of this TCR beta chain is a study of blood T cell repertoires in COVID-19 (dated by TCRdb to the early 2020s). With respect to the entire study: Samples from collaborators originated in the United States, Italy and Spain and spanned both the acute and convalescent phases of COVID-19. Subjects who had been exposed to COVID-19, were actively infected with it, or had recovered from it provided the deeply sampled blood TCRbeta repertoires that made up the dataset. Samples were obtained from the ongoing ImmuneRACE study (first 160 participants) and from roughly 1,300 subjects provided by 6 global collaborators. Sample metadata almost always included a de-identified subject ID, COVID-19 status, age in years and sex. The repertoires were made available in a free public database intended to serve as a resource for research on the immune response to SARS-CoV-2. Where available, HLA class I and class II types were taken from metadata supplied by the sample provider and were not determined by assay-based typing. The material from the prospective study consisted of cDNA or gDNA derived from T cells, B-cell-depleted T cells, or PBMCs.

TCRbeta CDR3 regions were amplified from genomic DNA using the immunoSEQ Assay, a bias-controlled multiplex PCR. Per the authors' processing: The number of nucleated cells in each sample was estimated from the amplification of reference gene primers within the assay. To quantify the absolute abundance of each unique TCRbeta CDR3 rearrangement, sequence reads were collapsed and filtered. For each sample, productive Simpson clonality was calculated by taking the square root of Simpson's diversity index across productive rearrangements. Held by TCRdb, this immuneACCESS table contains in-frame sequences only and omits some clones. Under half of the omission traces to an unresolved V gene where checked; the cause of the rest is unknown. V and J calls and clone size follow that table, whereas D and trimming were derived from the DNA. The sample table contains 340,000 or so clones; only one count was recorded for 65% to 85% of them. The ten largest make up approximately 3.1% of the sample.

Germline trimming amounts to 3 bases on V and 7 bases on J, with 5 as the count of junction bases outside the gene matches. From the germline V gene, CDR1 is MDHEN and CDR2 is SYDVKM. The CDR3 holds 14 amino acids from the cysteine to the phenylalanine. Only the CDR3 region is kept as DNA, spanning 42 bases read in frame from base 1. In the case of this clone: The antigen it recognizes is unknown. Base qualities are not at hand, and no much larger clone is one base apart.

General conclusions and limits of the study: The amount of clinical and demographic metadata varied by source and participant and was provided uncurated.

The collaborating institutions used their own protocols to collect whole blood in K2EDTA tubes. Collaborator samples were shipped for TCRbeta analysis as frozen whole blood, isolated PBMCs, or DNA extracted from either sample type. The sample taken for sequencing was peripheral blood. The sequence is built from TRBV28 and TRBJ1-5, and 8 bases in between align with TRBD1. This clonotype originated in a man between 25 and 39 years old with active or convalescent COVID-19. The DNA reads TGTGCCAGCAGTTTCAGGGGGCGAGAGCAGCCCCAGCATTTT. Translated, this is CASSFRGREQPQHF. With the rest looked up from the reference TRBV28 and TRBJ1-5 genes rather than sequenced, the full variable domain is DVKVTQSSRYLVKRTGEKVFLECVQDMDHENMFWYRQDPGLGLRLIYFSYDVKMKEKGDIPEGYSVSREKKERFSLILESASTNQTSMYLCASSFRGREQPQHFGDGTRLSIL.